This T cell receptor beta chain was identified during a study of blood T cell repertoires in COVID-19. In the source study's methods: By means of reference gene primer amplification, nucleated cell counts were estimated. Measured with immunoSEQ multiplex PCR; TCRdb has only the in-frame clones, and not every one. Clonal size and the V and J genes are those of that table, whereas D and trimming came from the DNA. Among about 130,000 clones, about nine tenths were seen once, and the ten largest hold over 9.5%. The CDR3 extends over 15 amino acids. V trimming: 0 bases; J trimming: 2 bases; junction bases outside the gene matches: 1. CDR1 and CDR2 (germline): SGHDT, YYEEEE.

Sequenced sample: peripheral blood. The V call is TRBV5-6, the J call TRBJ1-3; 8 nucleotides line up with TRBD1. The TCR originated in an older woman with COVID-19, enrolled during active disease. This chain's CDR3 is CASSLAQGAGNTIYF. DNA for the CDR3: TGTGCCAGCAGCTTGGCACAGGGGGCTGGAAACACCATATATTTT. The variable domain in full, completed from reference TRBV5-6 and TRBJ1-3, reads DAGVTQSPTHLIKTRGQQVTLRCSPKSGHDTVSWYQQALGQGPQFIFQYYEEEERQRGNFPDRFSGHQFPNYSSELNVNALLLGDSALYLCASSLAQGAGNTIYFGEGSWLTVV.